This TCR beta chain was sequenced in a study of blood T cell repertoires in COVID-19. Study-wide background: COVID-19 samples from acute and convalescent phases originated in the United States, Italy and Spain.

Authors' analysis steps: Amplification of reference gene primers provided the estimated nucleated cell counts. Libraries were prepared by immunoSEQ multiplex PCR; TCRdb keeps only in-frame clonotypes and omits some of them. The DNA was the basis for D and trimming; V, J and clone size are from that table. Of around 400,000 clones in the sample, more than 70% were seen once. CDR1 is SQVTM, CDR2 ANQGSEA, per germline. Trimming pared 4 bases from V and 0 bases from J, leaving 9 bases between. The CDR3 is made up of 13 amino acids. The study recruited people aged roughly 18 to 100 years across approximately 23 US areas.

Input material: PBMCs or T cells enriched from blood (not recorded which). This TCR derives from a woman aged 18-29 years who had been exposed to COVID-19. The chain links TRBV29-1 to TRBJ1-2; tentatively, D is TRBD1 (5 bases). DNA for the CDR3: TGCAGCGTTGTAACAGGTTCTAACTATGGCTACACCTTC. Its translation is CSVVTGSNYGYTF. The full variable domain, its missing parts supplied by reference TRBV29-1 and TRBJ1-2, is SAVISQKPSRDICQRGTSLTIQCQVDSQVTMMFWYRQQPGQSLTLIATANQGSEATYESGFVIDKFPISRPNLTFSTLTVSNMSPEDSSIYLCSVVTGSNYGYTFGSGTRLTVV.